One and the same sample provided the 20 T cell receptor beta chains below, sequenced in a study of cytomegalovirus exposure and HLA in healthy donors. It was with 60 Vbeta and 13 Jbeta primers that the PCR ran. Profiled with immunoSEQ multiplex PCR; TCRdb holds only in-frame clones, not every one. The profile shows roughly 68,000 clones, 65% to 80% of them singletons. Sequences were obtained from PBMCs. Receptor source: a man between 40 and 49 years old in good health and CMV-seropositive.

This clone appeared once. V gene TRBV10-3 combines with J gene TRBJ1-4, with 7 bases that match TRBD1. Germline V CDR1 and CDR2: ENHRY, SYGVKD. The V gene end was trimmed by 4 bases and the J gene end by 4 bases; junction bases not matched to a gene: 3. This CDR3 spans 14 amino acids. CDR3 in amino acids: CAISGTGDNEKLFF. The CDR3 coding sequence is TGTGCCATCAGTGGGACAGGAGATAATGAAAAACTGTTTTTT.

The chain links TRBV19 to TRBJ1-1; D may be TRBD1 (5 bases). This CDR3 spans 14 amino acids. Germline assignment: CDR1 LNHDA and CDR2 SQIVND (reference sequence). The V end was cut by 1 base, the J end by 10 bases, with 16 bases between. The CDR3 here is CASSIVQGQGRAFF. CDR3 DNA: TGTGCCAGTAGTATAGTCCAAGGGCAGGGTCGAGCTTTCTTT.

The chain is built from TRBV11-2 and TRBJ1-1; D remains unclear. This CDR3 has 13 residues. The germline V gene has CDR1 SGHAT and CDR2 FQNNGV. Trimming removed 4 bases at V and 2 bases at J, with 8 bases between. The CDR3 bases are TGTGCCAGCAGCTGGGCAGCCAACACTGAAGCTTTCTTT. This encodes CASSWAANTEAFF.

The V call is TRBV7-6, the J call TRBJ1-6, with D tentatively TRBD1 (5 bases). V was cut by 5 bases and J by 7 bases, with 12 bases left in between. Looked up from germline, CDR1 is SGHVS and CDR2 is FNYEAQ. The CDR3 consists of 14 residues. CDR3 coding DNA: TGTGCCAGCAGCCTCGGACAAAACAATTCACCCCTCCACTTT. It specifies CASSLGQNNSPLHF.

The rearrangement links TRBV9 to TRBJ1-5; no clear D gene. The CDR3 is made up of 14 amino acids. The V end lost 2 bases, the J end lost 2 bases, and 8 bases lay between the germline ends. CDR1 and CDR2 from the germline V gene are SGDLS and YYNGEE. CDR3 DNA sequence: TGTGCCAGCAGCGTTCATGGAGGCAATCAGCCCCAGCATTTT. This codes for CASSVHGGNQPQHF.

The chain joins TRBV7-8 to TRBJ2-7; 7 nucleotides agree with TRBD1. This CDR3 has 13 residues. CDR1 is SGHVS, CDR2 FQNEAQ, per germline. V was pared by 5 bases and J by 4 bases, with 5 bases of the junction left unmatched. DNA for the CDR3: TGTGCCAGCAGCCAGGGACAGATTTACGAGCAGTACTTC. Residues: CASSQGQIYEQYF.

The chain links TRBV18 to TRBJ1-6, with a tentative D call TRBD1 (5 bases). V dropped 1 base and J dropped 4 bases, with 5 bases sitting between them. This CDR3 has 14 residues. Germline V gene data show CDR1 as KGHSH and CDR2 as LQKENI. In DNA form, the CDR3 reads TGTGCCAGCTCACCACAGGGGTATAATTCACCCCTCCACTTT. Translating it yields CASSPQGYNSPLHF.

In its sample, this clone was seen a few times. This chain joins TRBV10-3 and TRBJ2-2, with TRBD1 matching 8 bases. V was pared by 10 bases and J by 0 bases, with 4 bases of the junction left unmatched. The CDR3 loop spans 14 amino acids. The germline CDR1 and CDR2 sequences are ENHRY and SYGVKD. CDR3 sequence: CASQQGANTGELFF. Here the CDR3 DNA reads TGTGCCAGTCAACAGGGGGCGAACACCGGGGAGCTGTTTTTT.

This chain links TRBV4-1 with TRBJ1-5, with D perhaps TRBD1 (6 bases). Trimming left V 4 bases short and J 0 bases short, with 19 bases between. Germline V lookup: CDR1 MGHRA, CDR2 YSYEKL. This CDR3 contains 18 residues. The CDR3 DNA reads as TGCGCCAGCAGCCCTGGGACACCGGCTGACTATAGCAATCAGCCCCAGCATTTT. Translated, it gives CASSPGTPADYSNQPQHF.

The table lists this clone with a few counts. V gene TRBV30 combines with J gene TRBJ1-6; 11 bases map to TRBD1. V lost 3 bases and J lost 9; bases outside the gene matches: 4. The CDR3 loop spans 14 amino acids. Germline V gene data show CDR1 as GTSNPN and CDR2 as SVGIG (reference sequence). The CDR3 nucleotides are TGTGCCTGGAGGGCCGGGACAGGGGGTTCACCCCTCCACTTT. This gives the protein CAWRAGTGGSPLHF.

The V call is TRBV5-4, the J call TRBJ2-7, with TRBD2 matching 9 bases. Germline CDR1 reads SGHNT; CDR2 reads YYREEE (reference sequence). The CDR3 extends over 15 amino acids. J was trimmed by 4 bases and V by 2 bases; bases with no gene match: 7. DNA for the CDR3: TGTGCCAGCAGCTTTACGACTAGCGGAGGGTACGAGCAGTACTTC. This sequence encodes CASSFTTSGGYEQYF.

This rearrangement joins TRBV5-1 to TRBJ2-3, with 10 positions matching TRBD1. The CDR3 covers 16 residues. V shed 3 bases, J shed 1 base, and the junction held 5 bases outside the gene matches. Germline assignment: CDR1 SGHRS and CDR2 YFSETQ. This chain's CDR3 is CASSYTGTGGTDTQYF. The CDR3 DNA sequence: TGCGCCAGCAGCTACACCGGGACAGGGGGCACAGATACGCAGTATTTT.

This chain uses TRBV19 with TRBJ1-1; D call uncertain. Germline-derived CDR1 and CDR2 are LNHDA and SQIVND (reference sequence). Trimming pared 3 bases from V and 1 base from J, leaving 6 bases between. This CDR3 spans 13 amino acids. CDR3 DNA: TGTGCCAGTAGTATGGAGGGGAACACTGAAGCTTTCTTT. Its protein is CASSMEGNTEAFF.

The J gene is TRBJ1-1, the V gene TRBV6-1, with 8 bases that match TRBD1. Germline values: CDR1 MNHNS, CDR2 SASEGT. The CDR3 spans 15 residues. Trimming removed 0 bases from V and 7 bases from J; junction bases left unmatched: 7. The CDR3, as DNA: TGTGCCAGCAGTGAAGCTTGGACAGGGAATCTTGAAGCTTTCTTT. It codes for CASSEAWTGNLEAFF.

The chain recombines TRBV7-2 with TRBJ1-5; D might be TRBD1 (6 bases). Per germline, CDR1 SGHTA and CDR2 FQGNSA. The CDR3 length is 12 residues. Deletions cut 4 bases from V and 13 bases from J, with 14 bases between. Here the CDR3 reads CASSWETGRQHF. DNA of the CDR3: TGTGCCAGCAGCTGGGAGACAGGACGACAGCATTTT.

About this clone itself: One junction end disagrees with the germline gene, perhaps due to a read error. This chain joins TRBV4-1 and TRBJ1-2; D not resolved. This CDR3 region has 12 residues. Germline V gene sequence: CDR1 MGHRA, CDR2 YSYEKL. The CDR3 DNA is TGCGCCAGCAGCCAAAGATCGGGTCAGCCCCACTTC. This sequence encodes CASSQRSGQPHF.

The genes are TRBV9 and TRBJ2-1; 7 nucleotides agree with TRBD1. From germline, CDR1 is SGDLS and CDR2 YYNGEE. V trimming: 3 bases; J trimming: 0 bases; junction bases outside the gene matches: 9. The CDR3 contains 17 residues. DNA of the CDR3: TGTGCCAGCAGCGCTCAAGGACAGGTCAGCTCCTACAATGAGCAGTTCTTC. Protein sequence: CASSAQGQVSSYNEQFF.

V and J are TRBV5-1 and TRBJ1-1; D remains unclear. The V end was cut by 0 bases, the J end by 7 bases, with 16 bases between. There are 15 residues in the CDR3. Germline lookup yields CDR1 SGHRS and CDR2 YFSETQ. The CDR3 sequence is CASSLEAASSDEAFF. The CDR3 bases are TGCGCCAGCAGCTTGGAGGCGGCCAGTTCCGATGAAGCTTTCTTT. The full variable domain, in which reference TRBV5-1 and TRBJ1-1 provide the parts outside the CDR3, is KAGVTQTPRYLIKTRGQQVTLSCSPISGHRSVSWYQQTPGQGLQFLFEYFSETQRNKGNFPGRFSGRQFSNSRSEMNVSTLELGDSALYLCASSLEAASSDEAFFGQGTRLTVV.

The chain is built from TRBV9 and TRBJ2-3; D is unresolved. CDR1 and CDR2 (germline): SGDLS, YYNGEE. Trimming stripped 2 bases from V and 3 bases from J, with 7 bases between. The length of the CDR3 is 13 residues. CDR3 residues: CASSVTRTDTQYF. In DNA, the CDR3 is TGTGCCAGCAGCGTCACGAGGACAGATACGCAGTATTTT.

V is TRBV4-2 and J is TRBJ1-4, with TRBD1 as a possible D gene (5 bases). This CDR3 is 15 amino acids long. Trimming cost V 5 bases and J 5 bases, with 15 bases left between them. Looked up from germline, CDR1 is LGHNA and CDR2 is YNFKEQ. CDR3 protein: CASSSRQTPNEKLFF. The CDR3 DNA is TGTGCCAGCAGCTCTCGACAGACCCCAAATGAAAAACTGTTTTTT.